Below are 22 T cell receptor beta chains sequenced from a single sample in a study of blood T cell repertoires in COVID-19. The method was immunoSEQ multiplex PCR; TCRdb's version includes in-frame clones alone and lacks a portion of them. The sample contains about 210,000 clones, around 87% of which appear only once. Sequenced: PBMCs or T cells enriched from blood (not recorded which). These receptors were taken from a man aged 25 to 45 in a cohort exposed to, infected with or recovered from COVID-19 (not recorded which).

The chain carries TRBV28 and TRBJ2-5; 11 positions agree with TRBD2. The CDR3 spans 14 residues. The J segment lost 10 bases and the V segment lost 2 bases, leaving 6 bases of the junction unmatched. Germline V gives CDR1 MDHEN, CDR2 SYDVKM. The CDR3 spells CASSLPASGRSQYF. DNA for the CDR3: TGTGCCAGCAGTTTACCGGCTAGCGGGAGGAGCCAGTACTTC.

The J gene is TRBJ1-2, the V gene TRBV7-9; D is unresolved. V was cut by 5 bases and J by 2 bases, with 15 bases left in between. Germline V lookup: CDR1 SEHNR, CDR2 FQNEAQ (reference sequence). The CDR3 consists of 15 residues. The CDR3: CASSHIDVRNYGYTF. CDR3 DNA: TGTGCCAGCAGCCATATTGATGTGCGCAACTATGGCTACACCTTC.

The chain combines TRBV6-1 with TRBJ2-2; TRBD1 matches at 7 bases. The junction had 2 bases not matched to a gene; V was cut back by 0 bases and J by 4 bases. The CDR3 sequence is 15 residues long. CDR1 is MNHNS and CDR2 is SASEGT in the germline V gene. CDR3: CASSEAGGGTGELFF. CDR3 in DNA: TGTGCCAGCAGTGAAGCAGGGGGCGGCACCGGGGAGCTGTTTTTT.

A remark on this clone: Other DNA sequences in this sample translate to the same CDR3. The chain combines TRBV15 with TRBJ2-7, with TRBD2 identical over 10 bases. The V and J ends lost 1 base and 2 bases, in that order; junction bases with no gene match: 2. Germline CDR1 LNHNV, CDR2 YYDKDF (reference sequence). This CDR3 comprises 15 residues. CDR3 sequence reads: CATSRGTSGTYEQYF. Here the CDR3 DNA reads TGTGCCACCAGCAGAGGGACTAGCGGTACCTACGAGCAGTACTTC.

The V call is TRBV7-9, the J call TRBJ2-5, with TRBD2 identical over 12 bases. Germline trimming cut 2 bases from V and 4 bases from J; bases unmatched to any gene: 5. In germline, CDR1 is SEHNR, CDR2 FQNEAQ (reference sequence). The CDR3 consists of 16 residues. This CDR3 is CASSLPGLAGTETQYF. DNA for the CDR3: TGTGCCAGCAGCTTACCTGGACTAGCGGGAACAGAGACCCAGTACTTC. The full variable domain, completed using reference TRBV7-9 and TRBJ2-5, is DTGVSQNPRHKITKRGQNVTFRCDPISEHNRLYWYRQTLGQGPEFLTYFQNEAQLEKSRLLSDRFSAERPKGSFSTLEIQRTEQGDSAMYLCASSLPGLAGTETQYFGPGTRLLVL.

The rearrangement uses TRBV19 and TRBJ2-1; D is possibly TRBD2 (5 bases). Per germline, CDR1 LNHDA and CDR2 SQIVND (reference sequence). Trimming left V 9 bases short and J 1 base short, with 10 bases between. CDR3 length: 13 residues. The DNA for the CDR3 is TGTGCCAGGGAGCGGATTTCCTACAATGAGCAGTTCTTC. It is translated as CARERISYNEQFF.

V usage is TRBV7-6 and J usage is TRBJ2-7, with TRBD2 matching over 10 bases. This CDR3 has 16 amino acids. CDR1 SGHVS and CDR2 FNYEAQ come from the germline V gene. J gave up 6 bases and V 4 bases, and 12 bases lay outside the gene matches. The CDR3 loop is CASSSSTSGKWSEQYF. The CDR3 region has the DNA TGTGCCAGCAGCTCTTCAACTAGCGGGAAGTGGAGCGAGCAGTACTTC.

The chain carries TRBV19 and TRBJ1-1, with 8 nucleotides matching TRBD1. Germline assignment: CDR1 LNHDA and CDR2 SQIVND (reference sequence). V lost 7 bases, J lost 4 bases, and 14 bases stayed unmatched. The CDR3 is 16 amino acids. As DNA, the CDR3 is TGTGCCAGTACGCCAATCTGGGGGACAGGTGGCACTGAAGCTTTCTTT. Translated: CASTPIWGTGGTEAFF.

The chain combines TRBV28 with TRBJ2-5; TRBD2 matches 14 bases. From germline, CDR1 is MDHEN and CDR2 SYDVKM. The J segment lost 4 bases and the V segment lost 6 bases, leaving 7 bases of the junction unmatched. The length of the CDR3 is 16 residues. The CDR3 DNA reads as TGTGCCAGCAGCACGACTAGCGGGAGGGGGGGAGAGACCCAGTACTTC. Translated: CASSTTSGRGGETQYF.

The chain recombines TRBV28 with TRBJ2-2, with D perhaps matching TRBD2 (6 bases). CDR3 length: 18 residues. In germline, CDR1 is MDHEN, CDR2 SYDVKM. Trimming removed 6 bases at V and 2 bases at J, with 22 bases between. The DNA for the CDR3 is TGTGCCAGCAGCGAGCCAAATCCCGGGACTTTAAACACCGGGGAGCTGTTTTTT. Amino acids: CASSEPNPGTLNTGELFF.

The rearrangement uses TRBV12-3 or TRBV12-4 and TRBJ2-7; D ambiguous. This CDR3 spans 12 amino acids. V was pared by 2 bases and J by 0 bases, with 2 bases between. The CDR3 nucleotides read TGTGCCAGCAGTTTACACTCCTACGAGCAGTACTTC. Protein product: CASSLHSYEQYF.

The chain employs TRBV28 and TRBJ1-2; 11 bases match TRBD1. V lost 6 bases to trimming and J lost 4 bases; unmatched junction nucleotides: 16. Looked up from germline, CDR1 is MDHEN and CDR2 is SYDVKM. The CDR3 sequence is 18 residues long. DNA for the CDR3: TGTGCCAGCAGCCCAACCTCGGACAGGGGGCGTGGAATCTATGGCTACACCTTC. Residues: CASSPTSDRGRGIYGYTF.

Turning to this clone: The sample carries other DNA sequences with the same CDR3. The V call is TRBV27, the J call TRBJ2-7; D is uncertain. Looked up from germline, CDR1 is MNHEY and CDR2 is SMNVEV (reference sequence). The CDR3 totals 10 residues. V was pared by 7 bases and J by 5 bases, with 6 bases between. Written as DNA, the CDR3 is TGTGCCAGCAAAGGAGACGAGCAGTACTTC. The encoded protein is CASKGDEQYF.

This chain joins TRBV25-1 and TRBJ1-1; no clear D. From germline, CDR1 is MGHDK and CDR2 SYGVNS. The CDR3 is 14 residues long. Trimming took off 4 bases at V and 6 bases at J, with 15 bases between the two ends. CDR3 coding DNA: TGTGCCAGCAGTGGGACGGGAGGGTGGGCTGAAGCTTTCTTT. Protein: CASSGTGGWAEAFF.

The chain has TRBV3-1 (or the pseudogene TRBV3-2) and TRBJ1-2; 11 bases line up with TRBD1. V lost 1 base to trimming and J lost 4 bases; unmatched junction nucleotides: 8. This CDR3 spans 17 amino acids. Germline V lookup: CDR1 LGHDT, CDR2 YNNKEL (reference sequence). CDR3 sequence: CASSQVWTGGSSYGYTF. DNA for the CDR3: TGTGCCAGCAGCCAAGTCTGGACAGGGGGCTCAAGCTATGGCTACACCTTC.

As DNA, the CDR3 is TGTGCCAGCAGTTCCCCGTCCACAGATACGCAGTATTTT. It yields the protein CASSSPSTDTQYF. The J gene is TRBJ2-3, the V gene TRBV27, with no clear D. Trimming stripped 4 bases from V and 2 bases from J, with 7 bases between. Germline V CDR1 and CDR2: MNHEY, SMNVEV (reference sequence). The CDR3 length is 13 residues.

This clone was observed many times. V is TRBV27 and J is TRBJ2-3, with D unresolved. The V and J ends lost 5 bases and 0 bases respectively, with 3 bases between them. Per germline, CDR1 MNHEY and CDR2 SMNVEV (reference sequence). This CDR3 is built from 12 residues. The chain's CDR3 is CASSGSTDTQYF. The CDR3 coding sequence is TGTGCCAGCAGTGGCAGCACAGATACGCAGTATTTT.

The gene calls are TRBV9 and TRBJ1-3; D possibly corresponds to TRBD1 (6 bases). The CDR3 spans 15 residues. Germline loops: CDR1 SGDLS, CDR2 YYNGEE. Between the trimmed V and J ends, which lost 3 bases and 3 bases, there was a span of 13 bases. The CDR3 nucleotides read TGTGCCAGCAGCGGGATGACAGGTCGTGGAAACACCATATATTTT. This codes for CASSGMTGRGNTIYF.

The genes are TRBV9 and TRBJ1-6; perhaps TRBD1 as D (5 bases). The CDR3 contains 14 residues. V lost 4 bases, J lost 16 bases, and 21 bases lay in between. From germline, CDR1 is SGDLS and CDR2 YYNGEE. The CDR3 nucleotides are TGTGCCAGCAGCCCGCGGGGCATGGCCCACGATCTCCACTTT. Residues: CASSPRGMAHDLHF.

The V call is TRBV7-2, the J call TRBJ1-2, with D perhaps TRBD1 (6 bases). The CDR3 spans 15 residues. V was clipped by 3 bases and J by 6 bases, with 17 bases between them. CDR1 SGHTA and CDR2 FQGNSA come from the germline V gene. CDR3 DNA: TGTGCCAGCAGCTTCCGGGACATAGATACGGATGGCTACACCTTC. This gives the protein CASSFRDIDTDGYTF.

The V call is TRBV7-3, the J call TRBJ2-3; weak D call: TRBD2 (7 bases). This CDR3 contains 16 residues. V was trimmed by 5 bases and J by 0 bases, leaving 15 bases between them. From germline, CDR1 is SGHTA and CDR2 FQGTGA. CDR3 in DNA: TGTGCCAGCAGCCCCCTAGGGGGGGAGAGCACAGATACGCAGTATTTT. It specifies CASSPLGGESTDTQYF.

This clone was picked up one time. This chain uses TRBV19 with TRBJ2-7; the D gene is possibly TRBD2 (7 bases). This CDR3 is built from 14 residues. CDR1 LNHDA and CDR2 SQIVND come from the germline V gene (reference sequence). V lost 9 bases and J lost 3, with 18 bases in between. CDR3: CASPGEGGVYEQYF. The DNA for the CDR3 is TGTGCCAGCCCAGGGGAAGGGGGGGTCTACGAGCAGTACTTC.